The rows below give T cell receptor beta chains drawn from one sample of a study of T-cell reconstitution after alpha-beta-depleted transplantation in children. MiXCR was run by TCRdb on the PCR reads, yielding one entry per CDR3 protein. The sample holds hundreds of thousands of distinct CDR3 sequences, roughly 10% seen once. The source was PBMCs from the stem cell graft donor, collected from the stem cell graft. These receptors originate from a human donor who donated a stem cell graft to a child with acute myeloid leukemia. CDR3s include the opening cysteine and the closing phenylalanine or tryptophan. Fields, in order: clone size, J gene, V gene, D gene, CDR3 DNA, CDR3 protein. D genes are given only for firm matches. Size is omitted from some rows. Given values are once, few, many or a class for expanded clones.

.,TRBJ1-1,TRBV20-1,.,TGCAGTGCTCGGCCAGGGTCAACTGAAGCTTTCTTT,CSARPGSTEAFF
.,TRBJ2-2,TRBV7-2,TRBD2,TGTGCCAGCACCGCCGGACTAGCGGGAGCCGGGGAGCTGTTTTTT,CASTAGLAGAGELFF
many,TRBJ2-1,TRBV5-1,.,TGCGCCAGCAGCTGGTGGGACCCCGACAATGAGCAGTTCTTC,CASSWWDPDNEQFF
.,TRBJ2-7,TRBV6-2/TRBV6-3,TRBD2,TGTGCCAGCACCGACAGGGGACTAGCGGTCCAAATCTCCTACGAGCAGTACTTC,CASTDRGLAVQISYEQYF
few,TRBJ2-7,TRBV7-8,.,TGTGCCAGCAGCTATAAACAAAGCTCCTACGAGCAGTACTTC,CASSYKQSSYEQYF
.,TRBJ2-1,TRBV7-6,TRBD2,TGTGCCAGCAGCTTAGGTCTAGCGGGAGTTCTGGATGAGCAGTTCTTC,CASSLGLAGVLDEQFF
few,TRBJ2-1,TRBV28,.,TGTGCCAGCAGTTCGACAGCTTTGGGGAGTCTGGATGAGCAGTTCTTC,CASSSTALGSLDEQFF
few,TRBJ2-1,TRBV14,TRBD2,TGTGCCAGCAGGCGGACTAGCGGGAGTGCAAATGAGCAGTTCTTC,CASRRTSGSANEQFF
.,TRBJ2-2,TRBV3-1,.,TGTGCCAGCAGCCCCAGAAACGGGGAGCTGTTTTTT,CASSPRNGELFF
.,TRBJ1-1,TRBV5-1,.,TGCGCCAGCAGCTCAAACCGAGGGAGCAACACTGAAGCTTTCTTT,CASSSNRGSNTEAFF
many,TRBJ2-2,TRBV20-1,TRBD1,TGCAGTGCTAGAGATCTGACAGGGCTGGTGGGCACCGGGGAGCTGTTTTTT,CSARDLTGLVGTGELFF
many,TRBJ2-1,TRBV7-2,.,TGTGCCAGCAGCTTTACCGCAGGCATGAGGTTCTTC,CASSFTAGMRFF
few,TRBJ2-5,TRBV29-1,.,TGCAGCGTTGGTTCCCTAGCGAGCCAAGAGACCCAGTACTTC,CSVGSLASQETQYF
few,TRBJ2-3,TRBV7-9,TRBD2,TGTGCCAGCAGCTTGGCTAGCGGGTCTGGTGATACGCAGTATTTT,CASSLASGSGDTQYF
many,TRBJ2-1,TRBV7-9,.,TGTGCCAGCCATTTTCTTAAGTCCAGCGGGTGGGATGAGCAGTTCTTC,CASHFLKSSGWDEQFF
many,TRBJ2-7,TRBV6-5,TRBD2,TGTGCCAGCAGATATAGCGGGAGCATCAACGAGCAGTACTTC,CASRYSGSINEQYF
.,TRBJ2-7,TRBV19,.,TGTGCCGGCTGGGGCCCCAAACCTTTCTACGAGCAGTACTTC,CAGWGPKPFYEQYF
.,TRBJ2-5,TRBV6-1,.,TGTGCCAGCTCAACGAATTCGCCCTCAGAGACCCAGTACTTC,CASSTNSPSETQYF
few,TRBJ1-1,TRBV20-1,.,TGCAGTGCTAGGGATAGACACGGGAGGACTGAAGCTTTCTTT,CSARDRHGRTEAFF
.,TRBJ2-1,TRBV2,.,TGTGCCTTCTGCCGACTCTCCGGGAGCGGTAGTAGGTACAATGAGCAGTTCTTC,CAFCRLSGSGSRYNEQFF
few,TRBJ1-1,TRBV6-2/TRBV6-3,.,TGCCTGAGCCGGGAGGCCGTGAACACTGAAGCTTTCTTT,CLSREAVNTEAFF
.,TRBJ2-2,TRBV5-1,TRBD1,TGCGCCAGCAGCGTGACAGGGGTCCGGACGAACACCGGGGAGCTGTTTTTT,CASSVTGVRTNTGELFF
.,TRBJ2-3,TRBV5-1,.,TGCGCCAGCAGCCTCCCGGGACACAGCACAGATACGCAGTATTTT,CASSLPGHSTDTQYF
few,TRBJ1-5,TRBV3-1,TRBD1,TGTGCCAGCAGCCACTCAGGGGGTTTACATCAGCCCCAGCATTTT,CASSHSGGLHQPQHF
many,TRBJ1-1,TRBV6-1,.,TGTGCCAGCAGACGTCGGTCGGTTTTGAACACTGAAGCTTTCTTT,CASRRRSVLNTEAFF
many,TRBJ2-1,TRBV20-1,TRBD2,TGCAGTGCTAGGGGACTAGGTCTCTCCTACAATGAGCAGTTCTTC,CSARGLGLSYNEQFF
.,TRBJ2-7,TRBV27,TRBD2,TGTGCCAGCCGACTCCCTACTAGCGGGAGTCACGAGCAGTACTTC,CASRLPTSGSHEQYF
.,TRBJ2-1,TRBV4-3,TRBD2,TGCGCCAGCAGCCAAGAAGAGGCCTCACGGACTAGCGGGAGGGCCTATGAGCAGTTCTTC,CASSQEEASRTSGRAYEQFF
few,TRBJ2-7,TRBV7-2,.,TGTGCCAGCAGCTTAGAGCAGGTGAGCTCCTACGAGCAGTACTTC,CASSLEQVSSYEQYF